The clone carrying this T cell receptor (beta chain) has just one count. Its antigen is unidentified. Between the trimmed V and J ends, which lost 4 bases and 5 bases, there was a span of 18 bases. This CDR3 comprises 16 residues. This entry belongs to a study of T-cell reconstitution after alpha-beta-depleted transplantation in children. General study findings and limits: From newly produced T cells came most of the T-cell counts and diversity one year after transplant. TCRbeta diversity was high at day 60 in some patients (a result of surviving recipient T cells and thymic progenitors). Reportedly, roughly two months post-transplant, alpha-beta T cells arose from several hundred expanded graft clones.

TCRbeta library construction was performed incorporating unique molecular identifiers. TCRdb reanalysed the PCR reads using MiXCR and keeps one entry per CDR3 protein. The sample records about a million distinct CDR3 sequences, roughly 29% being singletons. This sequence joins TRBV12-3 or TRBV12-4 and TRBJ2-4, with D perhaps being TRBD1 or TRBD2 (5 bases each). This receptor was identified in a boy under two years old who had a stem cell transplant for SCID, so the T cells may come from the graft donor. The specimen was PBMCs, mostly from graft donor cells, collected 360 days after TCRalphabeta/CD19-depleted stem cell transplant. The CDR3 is CASSSRLGTPQNIQYF. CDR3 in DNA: TGTGCCAGCAGTTCTCGACTTGGGACGCCGCAAAACATTCAGTACTTC.